The table lists the clone carrying this T cell receptor beta chain with many counts. This entry is derived from a study of Graves' ophthalmopathy and Graves' hyperthyroidism. About the study: Before any treatment was given, at initial diagnosis, peripheral blood was collected.

Under 3 months in duration, the ophthalmopathy in affected donors had moderate-to-severe activity, CAS ≥3 and NOSPECS ≥4. If patients had other autoimmune diseases, uncontrolled infections, pregnancy or lactation, they were excluded. Transcripts of RNA were the source for amplifying TCR beta CDR3 regions. An initial RT-PCR round employing HTBI primers preceded a second-round multiplex PCR. Using its own MiXCR run on the multiplex PCR reads, TCRdb lists one record per CDR3 protein. The profile shows approximately 700,000 distinct CDR3 sequences, 35% to 50% of them singletons. The V and J ends lost 6 bases and 5 bases respectively, with 20 bases between them. Germline CDR1 reads SGHVS; CDR2 reads FQNEAQ. CDR3 length equals 15 residues.

This receptor was obtained from an adult man with Graves' ophthalmopathy. Sequencing was performed on peripheral blood. The V call is TRBV7-8, the J call TRBJ2-7; D is perhaps TRBD2 (7 bases). The CDR3 protein is CASSEPGGLSHEQYF. The CDR3, as DNA: TGTGCCAGCAGTGAGCCGGGGGGCCTATCCCACGAGCAGTACTTC.